Described below is a single TCR beta chain sequence and its context. Profiling relied on immunoSEQ multiplex PCR, and the TCRdb table lists in-frame clones only, not all of them. This sample has tens of thousands of clones; about 62% occur once, and the top ten carry around 15%. There are 14 residues in the CDR3. Germline lookup yields CDR1 SGHAT and CDR2 FQDESV (reference sequence). Trimming cost V 3 bases and J 4 bases, with 12 bases left between them. The data were taken from a study of cytotoxic CD8 clonotypes in ibrutinib-treated CLL. The gene calls are TRBV11-1 and TRBJ1-1; no reliable D call. The TCR sequence derives from a human donor with chronic lymphocytic leukemia. The sample in question was PBMCs, obtained before ibrutinib treatment. CDR3 sequence (DNA): TGTGCCAGCAGCTTCTCGAGTGATGGCACTGAAGCTTTCTTT. Translated, it gives CASSFSSDGTEAFF. Drawing the rest from reference TRBV11-1 and TRBJ1-1, the complete variable domain is EAEVAQSPRYKITEKSQAVAFWCDPISGHATLYWYRQILGQGPELLVQFQDESVVDDSQLPKDRFSAERLKGVDSTLKIQPAELGDSAMYLCASSFSSDGTEAFFGQGTRLTVV.